This passage covers 2 T cell receptor beta chains from one sample sequenced in a study of T-cell memory formation after mild COVID-19. TCRdb reanalysed the 5' RACE reads using MiXCR and keeps one entry per CDR3 protein. The sample has 470,000 or so distinct CDR3 sequences; roughly 25% are singletons. Input material: PBMCs or a T cell subset sorted from them (not recorded which). These receptors all stem from an adult woman who had mild COVID-19 (a few samples of this study predate the infection). Cell type and time point are not known.

V usage is TRBV7-6 and J usage is TRBJ1-5; D is ambiguous. The V and J ends lost 0 bases and 0 bases respectively, with 9 bases between them. Germline V CDR1 and CDR2: SGHVS, FNYEAQ. This CDR3 has 16 residues. CDR3 protein: CASSLAPSGSNQPQHF. The CDR3 bases are TGTGCCAGCAGCTTAGCGCCGTCAGGTAGCAATCAGCCCCAGCATTTT.

The V gene is TRBV6-6, the J gene TRBJ2-7; 12 bases line up with TRBD2. The CDR3 has 15 residues. J gave up 3 bases and V 7 bases, and 7 bases lay outside the gene matches. The V gene's germline CDR1 is MNHNY and CDR2 SVGAGI (reference sequence). In DNA, the CDR3 is TGTGCCAGCACCGGACTAGCGGGAAGTCTCTACGAGCAGTACTTC. It specifies CASTGLAGSLYEQYF.